One sample yielded the 8 T cell receptor beta chains listed below, sequenced in a study of T cell changes during pregnancy in multiple sclerosis. Assay: immunoSEQ multiplex PCR; the TCRdb copy retains only in-frame clones and omits some. Of just under 40,000 clones in the sample, about nine tenths were seen once. The sample was CD4+ T cells from peripheral blood mononuclear cells, taken in the first trimester of pregnancy. The source is a female donor in good health, enrolled as a control in a pregnancy study.

This rearrangement joins TRBV7-9 to TRBJ2-5, with 7 bases lining up with TRBD2. Trimming took 4 bases from V and 5 from J; bases not matched to a gene: 10. In germline, CDR1 is SEHNR, CDR2 FQNEAQ (reference sequence). This CDR3 has 15 amino acids. The DNA for the CDR3 is TGTGCCAGCAGCTCAGGACTAGTGGGGGGGGAGACCCAGTACTTC. It yields the protein CASSSGLVGGETQYF. The variable domain in full, with the rest retrieved from reference TRBV7-9 and TRBJ2-5, is DTGVSQNPRHKITKRGQNVTFRCDPISEHNRLYWYRQTLGQGPEFLTYFQNEAQLEKSRLLSDRFSAERPKGSFSTLEIQRTEQGDSAMYLCASSSGLVGGETQYFGPGTRLLVL.

CDR3 sequence: CASSFFNTDTQYF. The CDR3 coding sequence is TGTGCCAGCAGCTTTTTTAACACAGATACGCAGTATTTT. The chain has TRBV7-9 and TRBJ2-3; D remains unclear. Trimming shortened V by 3 bases and J by 2 bases, and 6 bases separated the two germline ends. The CDR3 loop spans 13 amino acids. Germline loops: CDR1 SEHNR, CDR2 FQNEAQ (reference sequence).

The V gene is TRBV5-1, the J gene TRBJ2-3, with TRBD2 matching over 9 bases. The V and J ends lost 4 bases and 0 bases, in that order; junction bases with no gene match: 9. The length of the CDR3 is 17 residues. CDR1 is SGHRS and CDR2 is YFSETQ in the germline V gene. CDR3 sequence: CASSLQRGAGSTDTQYF. The CDR3 DNA reads TGCGCCAGCAGCCTACAGCGGGGGGCGGGCAGCACAGATACGCAGTATTTT.

The J gene is TRBJ1-2, the V gene TRBV6-6, with 8 bases aligning to TRBD1. Germline CDR1 reads MNHNY; CDR2 reads SVGAGI (reference sequence). The ends lost 5 bases at V and 5 bases at J; junction bases unmatched: 13. This CDR3 is built from 16 residues. CDR3: CASSPQSDRGWYGYTF. CDR3 bases: TGTGCCAGCAGTCCGCAGTCCGACAGGGGTTGGTATGGCTACACCTTC.

The rearrangement links TRBV6-1 to TRBJ2-1; possibly TRBD2 for D (5 bases). The CDR3 is 13 residues long. V was cut by 3 bases and J by 11 bases, with 14 bases left in between. CDR1 is MNHNS, CDR2 SASEGT, per germline. This chain's CDR3 is CASSERVDSQQFF. In nucleotides, the CDR3 is TGTGCCAGCAGTGAGAGAGTGGACTCTCAGCAGTTCTTC.

This CDR3 reads CASSPTGANVLTF. CDR3 sequence (DNA): TGTGCCAGCTCACCTACTGGGGCCAACGTCCTGACTTTC. This chain joins TRBV18 and TRBJ2-6; D gene uncertain. Germline-derived CDR1 and CDR2 are KGHSH and LQKENI. The V gene lost 3 bases and the J gene lost 2 bases, with 2 bases spanning the gap. CDR3 length equals 13 residues.

J is TRBJ2-7 and V is TRBV6-5; tentatively, D is TRBD2 (6 bases). Germline V gene lookup returns CDR1 MNHEY and CDR2 SVGAGI. The CDR3 extends over 13 amino acids. V was shortened by 6 bases and J by 7 bases, with 16 bases between the two germline ends. In nucleotides, the CDR3 is TGTGCCAGCAGGCCTCCCGGGAGCCCTGAGCAGTACTTC. This gives the protein CASRPPGSPEQYF.

This clone was seen just once. The gene calls are TRBV11-2 and TRBJ2-3, with D maybe TRBD2 (5 bases). CDR3 length: 15 residues. CDR1 and CDR2 from the germline V gene are SGHAT and FQNNGV. V lost 1 base to trimming and J lost 3 bases, with 11 bases between them. CDR3 in DNA: TGTGCCAGCAGCTTAGTAGCGTACCCGACAGATACGCAGTATTTT. Translation gives CASSLVAYPTDTQYF.